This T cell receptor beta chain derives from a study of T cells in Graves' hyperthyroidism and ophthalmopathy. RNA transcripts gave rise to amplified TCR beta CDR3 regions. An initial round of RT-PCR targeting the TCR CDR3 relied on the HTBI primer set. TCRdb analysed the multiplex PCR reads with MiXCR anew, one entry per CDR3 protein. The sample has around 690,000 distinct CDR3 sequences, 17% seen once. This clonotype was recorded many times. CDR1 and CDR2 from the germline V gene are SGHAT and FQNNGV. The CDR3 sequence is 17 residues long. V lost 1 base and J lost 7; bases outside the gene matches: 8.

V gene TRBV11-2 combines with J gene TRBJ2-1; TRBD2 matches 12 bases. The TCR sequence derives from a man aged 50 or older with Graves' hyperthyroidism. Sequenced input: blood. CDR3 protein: CASSLVSGGLAGNEQFF. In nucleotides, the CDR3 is TGTGCCAGCAGCTTAGTCTCTGGGGGACTAGCGGGTAATGAGCAGTTCTTC.